The present TCR beta chain was sequenced within a study of blood T cells in healthy people across ages. Overall study context: Per every two T cells, about one barcoded beta molecule was captured by template switching.

A second PCR of 7 to 11 cycles used a sample-barcoded 5' primer and a J-beta primer mix. TCRdb itself ran the 5' RACE reads through MiXCR, one entry per CDR3 protein. The sample carries 450,000 to 700,000 distinct CDR3 sequences, 25% to 30% recorded once. About this clonotype: A junction end diverges from the germline sequence, so it may reflect a read error.

The source is a woman aged 65 to 85 in good health. Sequenced material: blood.

CDR3 sequence reads: CASSLQRNTEAFF. CDR3 bases: TGTGCCAGCAGCCTTCAGAGGAACACCGAAGCTTTCTTT. The chain employs TRBV27 and TRBJ1-1, with D hard to call. The CDR3 runs 13 residues. The germline V gene has CDR1 MNHEY and CDR2 SMNVEV (reference sequence).